Following are 23 T cell receptor beta chains from one sample sequenced in a study of response to subunit inactivated influenza vaccine. MiXCR, applied by TCRdb to the RT-PCR reads, yields one record per CDR3 protein. This table holds 650,000 to 800,000 distinct CDR3 sequences, about 15% found once. The sample consisted of PBMCs from blood, taken less than 15 days before vaccination. All receptors derive from a man in his fifties or sixties who received an inactivated influenza vaccine.

J is TRBJ1-2 and V is TRBV6-6; 7 nucleotides line up with TRBD1. Germline CDR1 and CDR2: MNHNY and SVGAGI (reference sequence). Unmatched junction bases numbered 5, after V lost 2 bases and J lost 8 bases. This CDR3 has 13 residues. Here the CDR3 reads CASSYRQGGGYTF. CDR3 nucleotides: TGTGCCAGCAGTTACAGACAGGGAGGAGGCTACACCTTC.

The genes are TRBV5-4 and TRBJ1-2; 7 nucleotides align to TRBD1. J lost 1 base, V lost 3 bases, and 3 bases had no gene match. The germline V gene has CDR1 SGHNT and CDR2 YYREEE (reference sequence). This CDR3 has 14 amino acids. This CDR3 reads CASSSGQFNYGYTF. CDR3 nucleotide sequence: TGTGCCAGCAGCTCGGGACAGTTTAACTATGGCTACACCTTC.

The chain uses TRBV28 and TRBJ2-3; 7 nucleotides agree with TRBD2. V shed 3 bases, J shed 5 bases, and the junction held 5 bases outside the gene matches. The CDR3 extends over 14 amino acids. Germline V gene lookup returns CDR1 MDHEN and CDR2 SYDVKM. The CDR3 loop reads CASSFSGTRDTQYF. The CDR3 nucleotides read TGTGCCAGCAGTTTCAGCGGGACTCGAGATACGCAGTATTTT.

This clonotype was detected a few times. V is TRBV29-1 and J is TRBJ2-2; no reliable D call. CDR1 and CDR2 from the germline V gene are SQVTM and ANQGSEA. This CDR3 is 12 amino acids long. V dropped 7 bases and J dropped 1 base, with 7 bases sitting between them. The CDR3 DNA reads TGCAGCGCGGACGGGAACACCGGGGAGCTGTTTTTT. It specifies CSADGNTGELFF.

This chain joins TRBV11-2 and TRBJ1-3; D gene ambiguous. Trimming shortened V by 0 bases and J by 7 bases, and 4 bases separated the two germline ends. CDR3 length equals 12 residues. Germline V gene data show CDR1 as SGHAT and CDR2 as FQNNGV. The CDR3, as DNA: TGTGCCAGCAGCTTAGACGAGAACACCATATATTTT. Amino acids: CASSLDENTIYF. The full variable domain, rest sourced from reference TRBV11-2 and TRBJ1-3, is EAGVAQSPRYKIIEKRQSVAFWCNPISGHATLYWYQQILGQGPKLLIQFQNNGVVDDSQLPKDRFSAERLKGVDSTLKIQPAKLEDSAVYLCASSLDENTIYFGEGSWLTVV.

This clonotype was seen a handful of times. The V call is TRBV5-1, the J call TRBJ2-5, with D tentatively TRBD2 (5 bases). Trimming removed 0 bases from V and 6 bases from J, with 15 bases in between. This CDR3 spans 15 amino acids. CDR1 and CDR2 from the germline V gene are SGHRS and YFSETQ. The DNA for the CDR3 is TGCGCCAGCAGCTTGGTGCTACTCGAGGGAAAGACCCAGTACTTC. Translating it yields CASSLVLLEGKTQYF.

This clonotype was recorded a few times. The chain employs TRBV19 and TRBJ1-5; D is unresolved. Trimming removed 6 bases from V and 4 bases from J, with 13 bases in between. Germline V gene data show CDR1 as LNHDA and CDR2 as SQIVND (reference sequence). CDR3 length: 14 amino acids. Here the CDR3 reads CASSVLGKNQPQHF. In DNA form, the CDR3 reads TGTGCCAGTAGCGTGCTAGGGAAGAATCAGCCCCAGCATTTT. Looking up the rest from reference TRBV19 and TRBJ1-5 gives the full variable domain: DGGITQSPKYLFRKEGQNVTLSCEQNLNHDAMYWYRQDPGQGLRLIYYSQIVNDFQKGDIAEGYSVSREKKESFPLTVTSAQKNPTAFYLCASSVLGKNQPQHFGDGTRLSIL.

The V call is TRBV28, the J call TRBJ2-2; TRBD2 might be the D (6 bases). Trimming pared 6 bases from V and 7 bases from J, leaving 15 bases between. The germline V gene has CDR1 MDHEN and CDR2 SYDVKM. CDR3 size: 14 residues. The CDR3 nucleotides read TGTGCCAGCAGCCGGAGGGCCGGGGGCGGGGAGCTGTTTTTT. Residues: CASSRRAGGGELFF.

This clonotype was detected ten times or more. The chain recombines TRBV11-2 with TRBJ2-5; D tentatively fits TRBD1 or TRBD2 (6 bases each). Trimming cost V 1 base and J 4 bases, with 13 bases left between them. Germline V lookup: CDR1 SGHAT, CDR2 FQNNGV. This CDR3 spans 15 amino acids. Written as DNA, the CDR3 is TGTGCCAGCAGCTTAGGGAGCAGGGGAGGAGAGACCCAGTACTTC. This codes for CASSLGSRGGETQYF.

This clonotype was seen a few times. The chain uses TRBV20-1 and TRBJ1-1; a possible D gene is TRBD1 (5 bases). The CDR3 sequence is 13 residues long. Germline values: CDR1 DFQATT, CDR2 SNEGSKA (reference sequence). Trimming removed 4 bases from V and 4 bases from J, with 13 bases in between. The CDR3 nucleotides are TGCAGTGCTACGCCGGACACGGGCACTGAAGCTTTCTTT. It yields the protein CSATPDTGTEAFF.

This chain joins TRBV29-1 and TRBJ2-5, with TRBD1 identical over 7 bases. Germline V gene sequence: CDR1 SQVTM, CDR2 ANQGSEA. This CDR3 has 18 residues. The CDR3 spells CKKGAGEGPDGTKETQYF. The DNA for the CDR3 is TGCAAAAAGGGGGCAGGGGAAGGCCCGGACGGAACCAAAGAGACCCAGTACTTC.

This clonotype was found a few times. The chain has TRBV6-1 and TRBJ1-1; D is possibly TRBD1 (6 bases). This CDR3 contains 14 residues. V was trimmed by 6 bases and J by 11 bases, leaving 22 bases between them. Germline values: CDR1 MNHNS, CDR2 SASEGT. The CDR3 DNA follows: TGTGCCAGCAGCCAGGGGACATTCCCCAACGACGCTTTCTTT. It is translated as CASSQGTFPNDAFF.

This clonotype occurred many times. The chain carries TRBV4-3 and TRBJ1-1; D might be TRBD1 (5 bases). V gave up 0 bases and J gave up 3 bases, with 11 bases separating them. This CDR3 comprises 15 residues. Germline assignment: CDR1 LGHNA and CDR2 YSLEER. For the CDR3, the DNA is TGCGCCAGCAGCCAAGATTCCGGGGGAGACACTGAAGCTTTCTTT. This translates into CASSQDSGGDTEAFF.

The gene calls are TRBV15 and TRBJ1-6; maybe TRBD1 (6 bases). The V and J ends lost 0 bases and 10 bases respectively, with 16 bases between them. This CDR3 spans 16 amino acids. From germline, CDR1 is LNHNV and CDR2 YYDKDF (reference sequence). This chain's CDR3 is CATSRDRGPQGSPLHF. The CDR3 region has the DNA TGTGCCACCAGCAGAGATCGGGGGCCCCAGGGATCACCCCTCCACTTT. The complete variable domain, with remaining parts taken from reference TRBV15 and TRBJ1-6, reads DAMVIQNPRYQVTQFGKPVTLSCSQTLNHNVMYWYQQKSSQAPKLLFHYYDKDFNNEADTPDNFQSRRPNTSFCFLDIRSPGLGDTAMYLCATSRDRGPQGSPLHFGNGTRLTVT.

In its sample, this clonotype was seen a few times. The chain joins TRBV20-1 to TRBJ2-3, with 9 bases lining up with TRBD2. CDR1 and CDR2 (germline): DFQATT, SNEGSKA (reference sequence). V shed 4 bases and J 4 bases; nucleotides not matched to a gene: 3. This CDR3 has 13 amino acids. The CDR3 DNA reads as TGCAGTGCTACTAGCGGGACCGCAGATACGCAGTATTTT. This sequence encodes CSATSGTADTQYF.

In this sample, this clonotype turned up a few times. The genes are TRBV5-1 and TRBJ2-5, with 12 positions matching TRBD2. Germline CDR1 and CDR2: SGHRS and YFSETQ. The CDR3 runs to 17 residues. V shed 6 bases, J shed 4 bases, and the junction held 13 bases outside the gene matches. The CDR3 DNA sequence: TGCGCCAGCAAGGTGACTAGCGGGAGATTTGGGCGAGAGACCCAGTACTTC. Translation gives CASKVTSGRFGRETQYF.

The chain is built from TRBV7-2 and TRBJ2-3; the match to TRBD1 covers 10 bases. The V and J ends lost 1 base and 2 bases, in that order; junction bases with no gene match: 3. The CDR3 length is 16 residues. The germline V gene encodes CDR1 SGHTA and CDR2 FQGNSA. CDR3 protein: CASSLGTGGLTDTQYF. DNA for the CDR3: TGTGCCAGCAGCTTAGGGACAGGGGGTCTCACAGATACGCAGTATTTT.

This clonotype was counted a few times. This chain uses TRBV7-2 with TRBJ2-7; D is perhaps TRBD2 (7 bases). Trimming pared 0 bases from V and 2 bases from J, leaving 11 bases between. Germline CDR1 and CDR2: SGHTA and FQGNSA. This CDR3 is built from 15 residues. The CDR3 region has the DNA TGTGCCAGCAGCTTAGCTGCGGGGGCAACCTACGAGCAGTACTTC. Translating it yields CASSLAAGATYEQYF. The full variable domain, completed using reference TRBV7-2 and TRBJ2-7, is GAGVSQSPSNKVTEKGKDVELRCDPISGHTALYWYRQSLGQGLEFLIYFQGNSAPDKSGLPSDRFSAERTGGSVSTLTIQRTQQEDSAVYLCASSLAAGATYEQYFGPGTRLTVT.

The CDR3 bases are TGCAGCGTCGCGGACGGGTTTGGAAACACCATATATTTT. Protein sequence: CSVADGFGNTIYF. The chain links TRBV29-1 to TRBJ1-3, with D unresolved. This CDR3 region has 13 residues. The germline gives CDR1 SQVTM, CDR2 ANQGSEA. Trimming took off 6 bases at V and 3 bases at J, with 12 bases between the two ends.

The V gene is TRBV12-3 or TRBV12-4, the J gene TRBJ2-7, with TRBD2 as a possible D gene (6 bases). Trimming removed 7 bases at V and 6 bases at J, with 25 bases between. This CDR3 has 16 amino acids. The CDR3 DNA follows: TGTGCCAGCATTTCATGGGGGGACGTTGGCCGAGGCGAGCAGTACTTC. Residues: CASISWGDVGRGEQYF.

J is TRBJ2-3 and V is TRBV7-8; 14 nucleotides align to TRBD2. CDR1 SGHVS and CDR2 FQNEAQ come from the germline V gene. V shed 5 bases and J 12 bases; nucleotides not matched to a gene: 13. The CDR3 is 16 residues long. The DNA of the CDR3 is TGTGCCAGCAGCGCAAAGGGACTAGCGGGGGAGCTTCTTCAGTATTTT. This sequence encodes CASSAKGLAGELLQYF.

This clonotype was counted only a few times. The rearrangement uses TRBV6-5 and TRBJ2-5, with D maybe TRBD2 (6 bases). Germline lookup yields CDR1 MNHEY and CDR2 SVGAGI. V lost 0 bases and J lost 4, with 12 bases in between. The CDR3 length is 15 residues. The CDR3 spells CASSYSPGEVETQYF. The CDR3 DNA follows: TGTGCCAGCAGTTACTCGCCGGGGGAGGTAGAGACCCAGTACTTC.

This clonotype was found a few times. This rearrangement joins TRBV6-2 or TRBV6-3 to TRBJ2-1; 9 nucleotides line up with TRBD2. The CDR3 covers 19 residues. Germline CDR1 reads MNHEY; CDR2 reads SVGEGT. Trimming at V came to 0 bases and at J to 4 bases, leaving 13 bases not matched to a gene. The CDR3 here is CASSYSTPFLAGKYNEQFF. The CDR3 bases are TGTGCCAGCAGTTACTCGACTCCATTTCTAGCGGGGAAGTACAATGAGCAGTTCTTC.